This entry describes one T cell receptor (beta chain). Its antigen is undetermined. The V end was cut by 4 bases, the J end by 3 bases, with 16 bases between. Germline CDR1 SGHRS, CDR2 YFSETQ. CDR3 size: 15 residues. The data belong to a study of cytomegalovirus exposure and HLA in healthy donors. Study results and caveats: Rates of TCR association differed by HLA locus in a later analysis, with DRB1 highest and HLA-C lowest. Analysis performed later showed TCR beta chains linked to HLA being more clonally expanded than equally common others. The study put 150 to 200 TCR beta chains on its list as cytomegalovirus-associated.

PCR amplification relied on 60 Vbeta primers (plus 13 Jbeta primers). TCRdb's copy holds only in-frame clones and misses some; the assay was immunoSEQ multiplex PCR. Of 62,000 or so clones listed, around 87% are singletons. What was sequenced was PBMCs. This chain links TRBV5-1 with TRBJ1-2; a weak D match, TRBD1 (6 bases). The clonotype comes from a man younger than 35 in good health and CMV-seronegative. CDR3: CASSRAIGGDYGYTF. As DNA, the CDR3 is TGCGCCAGCAGCAGAGCCATAGGGGGGGACTATGGCTACACCTTC.